This T cell receptor beta chain was identified in a study of cytomegalovirus exposure and HLA in healthy donors. Study-wide points: Later on, a genetic analysis was performed. It linked a missense variant in DCLRE1C with V- and J-gene trimming of TCR beta. As a later analysis revealed, most CMV-associated TCR beta chains appeared HLA-restricted.

Amplification used 60 Vbeta primers and 13 Jbeta primers. Here immunoSEQ multiplex PCR was the method, and the copy in TCRdb shows in-frame clones only, minus some. The table lists 150,000 or so clones, more than 70% of them singletons, with approximately 4.1% in the top ten. Concerning this clone: Its antigen is unknown.

V lost 7 bases and J lost 3, with 10 bases in between. The CDR3 sequence is 12 residues long. Germline V gene sequence: CDR1 SQVTM, CDR2 ANQGSEA. The V call is TRBV29-1, the J call TRBJ2-1, with D maybe TRBD1 (6 bases). The specimen sequenced was PBMCs. This clonotype was sampled from a woman aged 50 to 65 in good health and CMV-seropositive. The CDR3, as DNA: TGCAGCGAGGCCAGGGGCTACAATGAGCAGTTCTTC. Protein product: CSEARGYNEQFF.